Following are 12 T cell receptor beta chains from one sample sequenced in a study of PD-1 blockade in classical Hodgkin lymphoma. Every patient experienced relapse after autologous stem cell transplantation, and brentuximab vedotin exposure varied. Clones were read by immunoSEQ multiplex PCR, and TCRdb kept only the in-frame ones, dropping some. This sample has about 90,000 clones, with roughly 91% found just once. Here the sequenced sample was peripheral blood mononuclear cells (PBMCs), taken before the second cycle of nivolumab. The source is a human donor with classical Hodgkin lymphoma.

The V gene is TRBV6-5, the J gene TRBJ2-7; 8 bases are a match to TRBD2. J lost 4 bases, V lost 6 bases, and 11 bases had no gene match. Germline CDR1 MNHEY, CDR2 SVGAGI. CDR3 length: 15 amino acids. The CDR3 nucleotides read TGTGCCAGCAGATTACAGATAGCGGGGCCGTACGAGCAGTACTTC. Protein sequence: CASRLQIAGPYEQYF.

The rearrangement uses TRBV28 and TRBJ1-1; D is unresolved. This CDR3 is built from 14 residues. Germline values: CDR1 MDHEN, CDR2 SYDVKM. The V end lost 7 bases, the J end lost 0 bases, and 12 bases lay between the germline ends. In DNA form, the CDR3 reads TGTGCCAGCATCGGAAGGTTCATGAACACTGAAGCTTTCTTT. Amino acids: CASIGRFMNTEAFF.

The J gene is TRBJ2-1, the V gene TRBV7-2; 11 nucleotides line up with TRBD2. V lost 5 bases to trimming and J lost 3 bases; unmatched junction nucleotides: 3. From germline, CDR1 is SGHTA and CDR2 FQGNSA. The CDR3 is 15 residues long. CDR3 residues: CASSPGLADYNEQFF. As DNA, the CDR3 is TGTGCCAGCAGCCCGGGACTAGCGGACTACAATGAGCAGTTCTTC.

The chain carries TRBV9 and TRBJ2-7, with D perhaps TRBD2 (6 bases). The V gene's germline CDR1 is SGDLS and CDR2 YYNGEE. CDR3 length: 12 residues. Trimming removed 6 bases at V and 7 bases at J, with 14 bases between. The CDR3 nucleotides read TGTGCCAGCATGGGCCCACGGGGGGAGCAGTACTTC. Translation gives CASMGPRGEQYF. Using reference TRBV9 and TRBJ2-7 for the parts outside the CDR3, the full variable domain is DSGVTQTPKHLITATGQRVTLRCSPRSGDLSVYWYQQSLDQGLQFLIQYYNGEERAKGNILERFSAQQFPDLHSELNLSSLELGDSALYFCASMGPRGEQYFGPGTRLTVT.

The chain employs TRBV28 and TRBJ2-1, with 8 nucleotides matching TRBD2. This CDR3 comprises 15 residues. The germline V gene has CDR1 MDHEN and CDR2 SYDVKM. V was clipped by 7 bases and J by 5 bases; unmatched bases: 10. The CDR3 here is CASTIRTSMHNEQFF. The CDR3 nucleotides are TGTGCCAGCACGATAAGGACTAGCATGCACAATGAGCAGTTCTTC. The variable domain in full, with the rest retrieved from reference TRBV28 and TRBJ2-1, is DVKVTQSSRYLVKRTGEKVFLECVQDMDHENMFWYRQDPGLGLRLIYFSYDVKMKEKGDIPEGYSVSREKKERFSLILESASTNQTSMYLCASTIRTSMHNEQFFGPGTRLTVL.

This chain links TRBV29-1 with TRBJ2-5; weak D call: TRBD1 (5 bases). The CDR3 covers 18 residues. V was pared by 3 bases and J by 1 base, with 24 bases between. CDR1 and CDR2 from the germline V gene are SQVTM and ANQGSEA. The CDR3 DNA sequence: TGCAGCGTTGACCCCTATTCCAGGACACCGTTTTCCCAAGAGACCCAGTACTTC. Protein product: CSVDPYSRTPFSQETQYF. The complete variable domain, with remaining parts taken from reference TRBV29-1 and TRBJ2-5, reads SAVISQKPSRDICQRGTSLTIQCQVDSQVTMMFWYRQQPGQSLTLIATANQGSEATYESGFVIDKFPISRPNLTFSTLTVSNMSPEDSSIYLCSVDPYSRTPFSQETQYFGPGTRLLVL.

The count of this clone is one. The J gene is TRBJ2-7, the V gene TRBV29-1; 7 bases line up with TRBD1. V trimming: 4 bases; J trimming: 2 bases; junction bases outside the gene matches: 5. The CDR3 runs to 13 residues. Germline V gives CDR1 SQVTM, CDR2 ANQGSEA. The CDR3 DNA is TGCAGCGTTGGGACAGGCCGGACCTACGAGCAGTACTTC. It yields the protein CSVGTGRTYEQYF.

This sequence joins TRBV28 and TRBJ2-7; D may be TRBD2 (5 bases). In germline, CDR1 is MDHEN, CDR2 SYDVKM. Trimming shortened V by 3 bases and J by 3 bases, and 15 bases separated the two germline ends. This CDR3 has 15 amino acids. In DNA, the CDR3 is TGTGCCAGCAGTTTCTATACGGGGTCCGTCTACGAGCAGTACTTC. Translation: CASSFYTGSVYEQYF.

This CDR3 is CASIPDSANTGELFF. In DNA, the CDR3 is TGTGCCAGCATACCGGACAGCGCGAACACCGGGGAGCTGTTTTTT. The J gene is TRBJ2-2, the V gene TRBV28, with D possibly being TRBD1 (6 bases). CDR1 MDHEN and CDR2 SYDVKM come from the germline V gene. The CDR3 contains 15 residues. V was cut by 7 bases and J by 0 bases, with 12 bases left in between. The whole variable domain, remainder taken from reference TRBV28 and TRBJ2-2, is DVKVTQSSRYLVKRTGEKVFLECVQDMDHENMFWYRQDPGLGLRLIYFSYDVKMKEKGDIPEGYSVSREKKERFSLILESASTNQTSMYLCASIPDSANTGELFFGEGSRLTVL.

The V gene is TRBV10-3, the J gene TRBJ2-7, with TRBD1 matching over 9 bases. The ends lost 10 bases at V and 1 base at J; junction bases unmatched: 5. The CDR3 spans 13 residues. CDR1 and CDR2 from the germline V gene are ENHRY and SYGVKD. In nucleotides, the CDR3 is TGTGCCACCGGGGACAGGGCATCCTACGAGCAGTACTTC. Protein: CATGDRASYEQYF.

The V call is TRBV5-6, the J call TRBJ2-7, with D perhaps matching TRBD1 (6 bases). The length of the CDR3 is 13 residues. Trimming cost V 1 base and J 3 bases, with 8 bases left between them. Per germline, CDR1 SGHDT and CDR2 YYEEEE. The CDR3 sequence: CASSLTGFYEQYF. CDR3 DNA sequence: TGTGCCAGCAGCTTGACAGGGTTCTACGAGCAGTACTTC.

V is TRBV28 and J is TRBJ1-1; D is undetermined. V dropped 5 bases and J dropped 1 base, with 11 bases sitting between them. CDR1 and CDR2 (germline): MDHEN, SYDVKM. CDR3 length: 14 amino acids. The CDR3 loop is CASSPGSPNTEAFF. Here the CDR3 DNA reads TGTGCCAGCAGTCCCGGGTCCCCGAACACTGAAGCTTTCTTT.